This TCR beta chain comes out of a study of T-cell memory formation after mild COVID-19. Background on the study: TCR clusters were mostly donor specific.

After removal of 4 bases from V and 6 bases from J, the junction contained 10 bases not matched to a gene. Germline loops: CDR1 SGHRS, CDR2 YFSETQ. CDR3 length: 16 residues. Each CDR3 protein gets one entry after TCRdb re-called the 5' RACE reads with MiXCR. In the table there are about 470,000 distinct CDR3 sequences, around a quarter of which are singletons. Sequencing was performed on PBMCs or a T cell subset sorted from them (not recorded which). The gene calls are TRBV5-1 and TRBJ2-1, with TRBD2 identical over 10 bases. This sequence was found in an adult woman who had mild COVID-19 (a few samples of this study predate the infection). Cell type and time point are not known. In nucleotides, the CDR3 is TGCGCCAGCAGCATCACCCCTAGCGGGAGAGGCAATGAGCAGTTCTTC. It encodes CASSITPSGRGNEQFF.